A selection of T cell receptor beta chains follows, all from one sample in a study of cytomegalovirus exposure and HLA in healthy donors. TCRdb keeps only in-frame clones here, not all; method: immunoSEQ multiplex PCR. The data hold fewer than 200,000 clones, with about 85% observed a single time. Input material: PBMCs. These receptors were obtained from a man aged 18 to 30 in good health and CMV-seropositive. Both conserved end residues are part of each CDR3. Fields, in order: D gene, V gene, J gene, clone size, CDR3 protein, CDR3 DNA. A D gene is named only where the DNA matches it firmly. Not all rows give a size; the values are once, few, many and, for expanded clones, a class.

>TRBD2|TRBV7-2|TRBJ2-1|few
CASSPLAGVQQFF
TGTGCCAGCAGTCCTCTAGCGGGAGTACAACAGTTCTTC
>TRBD2|TRBV30|TRBJ2-1|.
CAVLLRGGSYNEQFF
TGTGCCGTACTATTACGGGGGGGCTCCTACAATGAGCAGTTCTTC
>.|TRBV30|TRBJ2-3|few
CACLSHTQYF
TGTGCCTGCCTGAGCCATACGCAGTATTTT
>TRBD2|TRBV6-4|TRBJ2-2|.
CASSDLAGTGELFF
TGTGCCAGCAGTGACTTAGCGGGGACCGGGGAGCTGTTTTTT
>TRBD1|TRBV2|TRBJ1-6|.
CASSERGQDNSPLHF
TGTGCCAGCAGTGAGAGGGGGCAGGATAATTCACCCCTCCACTTT
>.|TRBV7-9|TRBJ1-4|.
CASSPGGRGTQLFF
TGTGCCAGCAGCCCGGGTGGGAGGGGGACTCAACTGTTTTTT
>TRBD1|TRBV6-5|TRBJ2-1|once
CASTSGQAYNEQFF
TGTGCCAGCACCTCGGGACAGGCTTACAATGAGCAGTTCTTC
>.|TRBV30|TRBJ2-1|.
CAWNMRPGHSYNEQFF
TGTGCCTGGAATATGCGACCAGGGCACTCCTACAATGAGCAGTTCTTC
>TRBD1|TRBV27|TRBJ1-2|once
CASSPRDSHRRGYTF
TGTGCCAGCAGTCCGAGGGACAGTCACAGGCGGGGCTACACCTTC
>TRBD1|TRBV27|TRBJ2-5|once
CASSLRGQGGETQYF
TGTGCCAGCAGTTTAAGGGGACAGGGTGGGGAGACCCAGTACTTC
>.|TRBV15|TRBJ1-3|.
CATSGDILSSGNTIYF
TGTGCCACCAGCGGGGACATTTTATCCTCTGGAAACACCATATATTTT
>TRBD2|TRBV7-2|TRBJ2-3|once
CASSLTSGGAVGDTQYF
TGTGCCAGCAGCCTGACTAGCGGGGGGGCCGTAGGAGATACGCAGTATTTT
>.|TRBV18|TRBJ1-1|.
CASSPQYMNTEAFF
TGTGCCAGCTCACCTCAGTATATGAACACTGAAGCTTTCTTT
>TRBD1|TRBV6-6|TRBJ1-5|.
CASRDRGNQPQHF
TGTGCCAGCCGAGACAGGGGGAATCAGCCCCAGCATTTT
>TRBD2|TRBV5-1|TRBJ2-1|.
CASSLEASGGYNEQFF
TGCGCCAGCAGCTTGGAGGCTAGCGGGGGCTACAATGAGCAGTTCTTC
>TRBD2|TRBV6-5|TRBJ2-7|.
CASRPPGGLYEQYF
TGTGCCAGCAGGCCACCGGGAGGGCTCTACGAGCAGTACTTC
>TRBD2|TRBV2|TRBJ2-3|.
CASSAGGGASGDTQYF
TGTGCCAGCAGTGCGGGCGGGGGGGCGAGTGGAGATACGCAGTATTTT
>.|TRBV19|TRBJ2-7|.
CASSRRYSYEQYF
TGTGCCAGTAGTCGGAGATACTCCTACGAGCAGTACTTC
>.|TRBV7-9|TRBJ2-7|.
CSSSLIRSNEQYF
TGTTCCAGCAGCTTAATTCGGAGTAACGAGCAGTACTTC
>TRBD2|TRBV4-3|TRBJ2-5|.
CASSQRAGALGETQYF
TGCGCCAGCAGCCAGAGAGCGGGGGCCCTCGGAGAGACCCAGTACTTC
>TRBD1|TRBV4-3|TRBJ1-5|.
CASSQDPGGGQPQHF
TGCGCCAGCAGCCAAGATCCAGGGGGCGGTCAGCCCCAGCATTTT
>.|TRBV4-3|TRBJ1-5|.
CASSQDLGEYQPQHF
TGCGCCAGCAGCCAAGATCTGGGAGAGTATCAGCCCCAGCATTTT
>TRBD2|TRBV7-3|TRBJ2-2|.
CASSRGGTNTGELFF
TGTGCCAGCAGTCGGGGGGGGACGAACACCGGGGAGCTGTTTTTT
>TRBD1|TRBV11-3|TRBJ2-1|.
CASSFQGARDNNEQFF
TGTGCCAGCAGCTTTCAGGGGGCTCGGGATAATAATGAGCAGTTCTTC
>TRBD2|TRBV14|TRBJ2-3|once
CASSPPGTSGGARPDTQYF
TGTGCCAGCAGCCCACCCGGGACTAGCGGGGGGGCCAGGCCAGATACGCAGTATTTT
>.|TRBV19|TRBJ1-5|.
CASSIAALLGGQPQHF
TGTGCCAGTAGTATAGCGGCTCTGCTGGGGGGACAGCCCCAGCATTTT
>TRBD2|TRBV7-9|TRBJ2-7|.
CASSLGASGYEQYF
TGTGCCAGCAGCTTAGGCGCTAGCGGCTACGAGCAGTACTTC
>.|TRBV7-2|TRBJ1-6|few
CASSPQPSGNSPLHF
TGTGCCAGCAGCCCCCAACCCTCGGGGAATTCACCCCTCCACTTT
>TRBD2|TRBV7-8|TRBJ2-3|.
CASSYLAGGTTDTQYF
TGTGCCAGCAGCTACTTAGCGGGGGGAACCACAGATACGCAGTATTTT
>.|TRBV7-2|TRBJ1-5|.
CASSLVSGGNQPQHF
TGTGCCAGCAGCTTAGTCTCAGGGGGCAATCAGCCCCAGCATTTT
>.|TRBV5-1|TRBJ1-2|.
CASRDEGMGLNYGYTF
TGCGCCAGCAGGGACGAAGGGATGGGACTTAACTATGGCTACACCTTC
>.|TRBV25-1|TRBJ2-4|.
CASSEGPGAKNIQYF
TGTGCCAGCAGTGAAGGACCAGGGGCAAAAAACATTCAGTACTTC
>.|TRBV7-9|TRBJ2-2|.
CASSLSVNTGELFF
TGTGCCAGCAGCTTATCTGTGAACACCGGGGAGCTGTTTTTT